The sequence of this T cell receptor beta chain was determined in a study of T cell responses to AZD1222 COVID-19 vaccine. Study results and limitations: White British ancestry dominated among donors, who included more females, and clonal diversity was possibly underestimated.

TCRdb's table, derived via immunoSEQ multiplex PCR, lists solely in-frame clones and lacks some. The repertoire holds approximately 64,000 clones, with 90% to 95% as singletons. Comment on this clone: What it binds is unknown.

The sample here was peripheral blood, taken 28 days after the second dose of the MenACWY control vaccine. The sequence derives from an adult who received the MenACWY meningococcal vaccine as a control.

The CDR3 loop reads CASRIGGQETQYF. Here the CDR3 DNA reads TGTGCCAGCAGAATCGGAGGTCAAGAGACCCAGTACTTC. The chain joins TRBV6-5 to TRBJ2-5; D is perhaps TRBD2 (5 bases). This CDR3 region has 13 residues. The V end lost 6 bases, the J end lost 2 bases, and 10 bases lay between the germline ends. Germline assignment: CDR1 MNHEY and CDR2 SVGAGI.